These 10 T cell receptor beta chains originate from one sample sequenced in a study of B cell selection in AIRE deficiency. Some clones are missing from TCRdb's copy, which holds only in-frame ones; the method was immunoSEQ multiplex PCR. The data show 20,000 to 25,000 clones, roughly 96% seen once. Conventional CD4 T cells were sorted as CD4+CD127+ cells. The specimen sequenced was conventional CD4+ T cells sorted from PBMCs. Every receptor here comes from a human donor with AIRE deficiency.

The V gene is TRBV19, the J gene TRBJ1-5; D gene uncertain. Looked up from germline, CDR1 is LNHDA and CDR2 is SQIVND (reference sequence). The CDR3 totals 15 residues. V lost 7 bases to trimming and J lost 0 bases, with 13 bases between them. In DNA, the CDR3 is TGTGCCAGTACCCTGGGAACGGTTAGCAATCAGCCCCAGCATTTT. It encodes CASTLGTVSNQPQHF.

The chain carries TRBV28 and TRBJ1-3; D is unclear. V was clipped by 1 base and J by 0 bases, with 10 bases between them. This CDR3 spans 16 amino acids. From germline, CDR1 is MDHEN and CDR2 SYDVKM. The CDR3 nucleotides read TGTGCCAGCAGTTTATTGGGCGGCGACTCTGGAAACACCATATATTTT. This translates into CASSLLGGDSGNTIYF.

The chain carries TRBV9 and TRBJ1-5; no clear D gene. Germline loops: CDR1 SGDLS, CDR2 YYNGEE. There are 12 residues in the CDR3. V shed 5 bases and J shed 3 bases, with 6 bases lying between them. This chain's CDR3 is CASRSPNQPQHF. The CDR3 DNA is TGTGCCAGCAGGAGCCCCAATCAGCCCCAGCATTTT.

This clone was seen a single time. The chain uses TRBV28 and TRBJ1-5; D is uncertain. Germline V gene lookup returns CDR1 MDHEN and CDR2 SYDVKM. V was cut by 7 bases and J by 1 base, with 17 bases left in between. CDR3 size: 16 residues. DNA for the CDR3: TGTGCCAGCACCGGCCCTCGGGGTGTGAGCAATCAGCCCCAGCATTTT. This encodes CASTGPRGVSNQPQHF.

The CDR3 sequence is CASSSRQGGNQPQHF. CDR3 nucleotides: TGTGCCAGCAGCTCACGACAGGGTGGTAATCAGCCCCAGCATTTT. V usage is TRBV5-8 and J usage is TRBJ1-5; 7 positions agree with TRBD1. Germline loops: CDR1 SGHTS, CDR2 YDEGEE. Trimming took 3 bases from V and 4 from J; bases not matched to a gene: 7. This CDR3 spans 15 amino acids. Supplemented by reference TRBV5-8 and TRBJ1-5, the full variable domain reads EAGVTQSPTHLIKTRGQQATLRCSPISGHTSVYWYQQALGLGLQFLLWYDEGEERNRGNFPPRFSGRQFPNYSSELNVNALELEDSALYLCASSSRQGGNQPQHFGDGTRLSIL.

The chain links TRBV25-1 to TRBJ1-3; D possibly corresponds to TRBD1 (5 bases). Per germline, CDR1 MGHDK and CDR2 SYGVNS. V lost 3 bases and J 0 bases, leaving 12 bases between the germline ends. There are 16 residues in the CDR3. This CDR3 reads CASSDIRRGSGNTIYF. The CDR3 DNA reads TGTGCCAGCAGTGACATCAGGAGGGGCTCTGGAAACACCATATATTTT.

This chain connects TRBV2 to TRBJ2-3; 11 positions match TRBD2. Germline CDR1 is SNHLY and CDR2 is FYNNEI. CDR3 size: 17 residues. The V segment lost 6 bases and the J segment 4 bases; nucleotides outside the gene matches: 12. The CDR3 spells CASSPITLAGVPDTQYF. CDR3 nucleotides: TGTGCCAGCAGCCCTATAACACTAGCGGGAGTACCAGATACGCAGTATTTT.

The CDR3 DNA sequence: TGTGCCAGCAGTCTTGACTCGTACGAGCAGTACTTC. Translation gives CASSLDSYEQYF. The chain is built from TRBV6-1 and TRBJ2-7; D call uncertain. Germline V gene sequence: CDR1 MNHNS, CDR2 SASEGT. Trimming took 5 bases from V and 4 from J, leaving 9 bases between them. This CDR3 region has 12 residues.

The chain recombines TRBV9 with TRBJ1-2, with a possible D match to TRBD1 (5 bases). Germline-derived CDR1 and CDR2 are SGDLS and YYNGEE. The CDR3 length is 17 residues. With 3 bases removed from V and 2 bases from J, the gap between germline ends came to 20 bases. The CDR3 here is CASSDPTDQGSNYGYTF. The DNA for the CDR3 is TGTGCCAGCAGCGACCCTACGGACCAGGGCTCCAACTATGGCTACACCTTC.

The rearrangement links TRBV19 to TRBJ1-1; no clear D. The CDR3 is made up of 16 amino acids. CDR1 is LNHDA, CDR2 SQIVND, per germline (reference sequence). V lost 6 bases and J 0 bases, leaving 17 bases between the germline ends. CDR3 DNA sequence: TGTGCCAGTAGCGAAGATGTTGGGGATATGAACACTGAAGCTTTCTTT. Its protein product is CASSEDVGDMNTEAFF.